This TCR beta chain was identified during a study of early T cells in non-severe SARS-CoV-2 infection. The wider study: Sequencing of bulk RNA from unsorted whole blood was done, without chain pairing. Points from the study as a whole: CD4 and private specificities were missed by VDJdb matching, which favored anti-spike CD8 responses.

This clonotype was counted many times. Its antigen is not identified. Germline V gene sequence: CDR1 SNHLY, CDR2 FYNNEI. The length of the CDR3 is 14 residues. The germline V and J ends were trimmed by 7 bases and 6 bases, with 16 bases remaining between them. Unique molecular identifiers tagged individual cDNA molecules. Each CDR3 protein is one row after TCRdb ran MiXCR on the 5' RACE reads. The sample lists approximately 49,000 distinct CDR3 sequences, 12% occurring once. This receptor was identified in an adult who was a healthcare worker with PCR-confirmed SARS-CoV-2 infection or an uninfected control (not recorded which). This chain links TRBV2 with TRBJ2-1; a weak D match, TRBD2 (5 bases). Sequences were obtained from whole blood. The CDR3 reads CASILGLVRNEQFF. The CDR3 bases are TGTGCCAGCATTTTAGGACTTGTTCGCAATGAGCAGTTCTTC.